The T cell receptor beta chain under discussion was sequenced for a study of shared clonotypes between healthy human individuals. About the research overall: A couple of women and a few men aged 18 to 49 served as donors.

The assay was run at deep level. Each subset's genomic DNA was split evenly across several immunoSEQ plates. Clones were read by immunoSEQ multiplex PCR, and TCRdb kept only the in-frame ones, dropping some. The table has about 520,000 clones, approximately 95% seen once. Per germline, CDR1 MGHRA and CDR2 YSYEKL. The CDR3 runs to 17 residues. V was clipped by 6 bases and J by 0 bases; unmatched bases: 3. The donor cohort consisted entirely of Caucasian adults residing in Nashville, Tennessee. The source is a woman aged 25 to 39 in good health. What was sequenced was naive CD4+ T cells sorted from blood. Subset meaning: CD45RA+ positively selected. This sequence joins TRBV4-1 and TRBJ2-6, with 12 nucleotides matching TRBD1. Here the CDR3 reads CASRRGQGASGANVLTF. DNA for the CDR3: TGCGCCAGCAGACGGGGACAGGGGGCCTCTGGGGCCAACGTCCTGACTTTC.